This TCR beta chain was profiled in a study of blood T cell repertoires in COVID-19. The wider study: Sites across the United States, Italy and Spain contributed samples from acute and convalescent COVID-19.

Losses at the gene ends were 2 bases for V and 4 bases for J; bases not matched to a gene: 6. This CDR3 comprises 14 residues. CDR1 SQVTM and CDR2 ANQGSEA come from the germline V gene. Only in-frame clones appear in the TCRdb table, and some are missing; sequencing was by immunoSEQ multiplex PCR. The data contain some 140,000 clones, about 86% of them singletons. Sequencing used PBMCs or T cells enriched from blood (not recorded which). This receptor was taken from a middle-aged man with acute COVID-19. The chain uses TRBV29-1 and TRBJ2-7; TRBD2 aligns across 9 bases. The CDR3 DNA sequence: TGCAGCGTTGAAAGGCGGGAGGGCTTGTACGAGCAGTACTTC. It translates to CSVERREGLYEQYF.